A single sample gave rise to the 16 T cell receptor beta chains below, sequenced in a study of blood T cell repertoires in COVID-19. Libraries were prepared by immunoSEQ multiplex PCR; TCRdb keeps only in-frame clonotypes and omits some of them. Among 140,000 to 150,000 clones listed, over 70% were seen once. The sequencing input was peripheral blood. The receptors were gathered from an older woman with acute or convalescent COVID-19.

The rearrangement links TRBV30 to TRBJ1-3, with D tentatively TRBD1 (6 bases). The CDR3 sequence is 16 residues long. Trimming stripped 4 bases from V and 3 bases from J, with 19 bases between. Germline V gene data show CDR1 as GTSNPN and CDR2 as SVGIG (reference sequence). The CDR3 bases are TGTGCCTGGAAACCCCGGACAGCGGTACATGGAAACACCATATATTTT. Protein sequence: CAWKPRTAVHGNTIYF.

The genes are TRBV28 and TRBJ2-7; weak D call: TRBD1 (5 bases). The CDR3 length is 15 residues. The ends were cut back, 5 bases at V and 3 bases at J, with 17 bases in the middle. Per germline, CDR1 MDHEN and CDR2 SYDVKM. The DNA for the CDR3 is TGTGCCAGCAGTCCGCCAACAGGAATTAACTACGAGCAGTACTTC. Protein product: CASSPPTGINYEQYF.

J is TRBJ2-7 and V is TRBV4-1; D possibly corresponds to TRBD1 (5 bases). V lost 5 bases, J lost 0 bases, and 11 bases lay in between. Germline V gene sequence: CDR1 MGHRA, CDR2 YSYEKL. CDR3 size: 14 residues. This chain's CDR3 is CASSYHRSSYEQYF. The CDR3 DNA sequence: TGCGCCAGCAGCTATCACAGGAGCTCCTACGAGCAGTACTTC.

The CDR3: CASSPLAGVDEQYF. In DNA, the CDR3 is TGTGCCAGCAGTCCACTAGCGGGAGTCGACGAGCAGTACTTC. The V and J genes are TRBV28 and TRBJ2-7, with 11 bases aligning to TRBD2. Germline V gene lookup returns CDR1 MDHEN and CDR2 SYDVKM. Unmatched junction bases numbered 5, after V lost 5 bases and J lost 5 bases. This CDR3 is built from 14 residues.

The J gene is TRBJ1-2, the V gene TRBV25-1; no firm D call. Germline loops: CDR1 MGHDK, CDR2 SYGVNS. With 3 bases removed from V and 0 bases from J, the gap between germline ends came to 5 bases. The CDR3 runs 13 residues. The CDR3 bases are TGTGCCAGCAGTGATCAGGCTAACTATGGCTACACCTTC. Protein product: CASSDQANYGYTF.

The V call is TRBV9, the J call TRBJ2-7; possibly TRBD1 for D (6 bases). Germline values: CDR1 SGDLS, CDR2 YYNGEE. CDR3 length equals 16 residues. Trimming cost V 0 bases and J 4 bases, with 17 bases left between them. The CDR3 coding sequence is TGTGCCAGCAGCGTAGACCCGACAGGATCGAGGTACGAGCAGTACTTC. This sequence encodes CASSVDPTGSRYEQYF.

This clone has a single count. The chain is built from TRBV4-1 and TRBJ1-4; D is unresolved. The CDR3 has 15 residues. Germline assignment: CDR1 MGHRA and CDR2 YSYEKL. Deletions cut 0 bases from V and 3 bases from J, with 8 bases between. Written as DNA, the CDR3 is TGCGCCAGCAGCCAAGATGGCAGGCCTAATGAAAAACTGTTTTTT. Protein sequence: CASSQDGRPNEKLFF.

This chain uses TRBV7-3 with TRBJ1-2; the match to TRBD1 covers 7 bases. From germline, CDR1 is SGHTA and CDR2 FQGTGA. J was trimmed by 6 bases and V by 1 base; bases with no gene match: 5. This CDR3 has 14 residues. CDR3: CASSLNRQGDGYTF. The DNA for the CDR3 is TGTGCCAGCAGCTTAAACCGACAGGGAGATGGCTACACCTTC. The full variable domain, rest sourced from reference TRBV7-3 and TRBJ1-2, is GAGVSQTPSNKVTEKGKYVELRCDPISGHTALYWYRQSLGQGPEFLIYFQGTGAADDSGLPNDRFFAVRPEGSVSTLKIQRTERGDSAVYLCASSLNRQGDGYTFGSGTRLTVV.

CDR3 DNA sequence: TGCGCCAGCAGCGCCTTCGACAGTTCCACTGAAGCTTTCTTT. Encoded protein: CASSAFDSSTEAFF. The chain couples TRBV5-1 to TRBJ1-1, with a possible D match to TRBD1 (5 bases). Germline CDR1 reads SGHRS; CDR2 reads YFSETQ. Trimming took 4 bases from V and 4 from J, leaving 14 bases between them. The length of the CDR3 is 14 residues.

Written as DNA, the CDR3 is TGTGCCAGCAGCACCACAGGTTCCCCCCTCCACTTT. Protein: CASSTTGSPLHF. The rearrangement uses TRBV27 and TRBJ1-6, with D possibly matching TRBD1 (5 bases). CDR1 and CDR2 (germline): MNHEY, SMNVEV (reference sequence). V gave up 6 bases and J gave up 13 bases, with 13 bases separating them. This CDR3 spans 12 amino acids.

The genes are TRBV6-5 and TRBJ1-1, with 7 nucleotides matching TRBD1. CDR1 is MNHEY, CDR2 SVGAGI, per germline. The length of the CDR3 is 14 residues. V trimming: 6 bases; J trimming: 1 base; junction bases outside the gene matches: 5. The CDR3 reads CASSRTGWNTEAFF. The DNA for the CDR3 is TGTGCCAGCAGCAGGACAGGTTGGAACACTGAAGCTTTCTTT.

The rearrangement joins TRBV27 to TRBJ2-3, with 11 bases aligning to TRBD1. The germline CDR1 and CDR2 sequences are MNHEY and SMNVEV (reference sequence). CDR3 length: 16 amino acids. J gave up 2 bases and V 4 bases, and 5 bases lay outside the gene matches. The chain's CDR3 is CASSYGTGGPTDTQYF. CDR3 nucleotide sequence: TGTGCCAGCAGTTACGGGACAGGGGGTCCCACAGATACGCAGTATTTT.

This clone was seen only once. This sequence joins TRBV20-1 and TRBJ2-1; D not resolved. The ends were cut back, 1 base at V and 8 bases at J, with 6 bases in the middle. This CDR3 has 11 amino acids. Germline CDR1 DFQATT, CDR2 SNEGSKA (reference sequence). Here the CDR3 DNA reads TGCAGTGCTAGAGTGGCGGATGAGCAGTTCTTC. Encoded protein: CSARVADEQFF.

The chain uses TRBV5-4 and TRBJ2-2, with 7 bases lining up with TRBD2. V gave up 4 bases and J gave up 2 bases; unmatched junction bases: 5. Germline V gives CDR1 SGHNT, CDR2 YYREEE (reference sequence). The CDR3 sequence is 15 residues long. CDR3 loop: CASSPWTSNTGELFF. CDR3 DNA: TGTGCCAGCAGCCCCTGGACTAGTAACACCGGGGAGCTGTTTTTT.

In nucleotides, the CDR3 is TGCGCCAGCAGCTTGGAATCGGGACACCCCTCCTACGAGCAGTACTTC. Translating gives CASSLESGHPSYEQYF. This sequence joins TRBV5-1 and TRBJ2-7, with D perhaps TRBD1 (6 bases). CDR1 SGHRS and CDR2 YFSETQ come from the germline V gene. Deletions cut 0 bases from V and 0 bases from J, with 13 bases between. CDR3 length equals 16 residues.

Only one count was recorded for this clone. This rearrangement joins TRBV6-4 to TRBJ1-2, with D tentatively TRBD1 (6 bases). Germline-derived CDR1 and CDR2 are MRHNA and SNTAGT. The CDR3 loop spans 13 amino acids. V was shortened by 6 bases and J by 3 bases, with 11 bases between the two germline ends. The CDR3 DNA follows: TGTGCCAGCAGCAGGACAGCCTACTATGGCTACACCTTC. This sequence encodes CASSRTAYYGYTF.